The following is a T cell receptor beta chain sequence with its context. The sample is drawn from a study of blood T cell repertoires in COVID-19. In the study overall: Whether acute or convalescent, the COVID-19 samples came from the United States, Italy and Spain.

The protocol was immunoSEQ multiplex PCR, while the TCRdb copy is restricted to in-frame clones and leaves out a portion. The repertoire holds roughly 300,000 clones, with around 84% as singletons. The CDR3 runs to 15 residues. Germline CDR1 is SGHTA and CDR2 is FQGNSA. The V and J ends lost 4 bases and 13 bases, in that order; junction bases with no gene match: 15. It was during active infection that Seattle patients were enrolled and then longitudinally followed. This sequence joins TRBV7-2 and TRBJ1-5; TRBD1 aligns across 8 bases. This TCR was sampled from a human donor with COVID-19, enrolled during active disease. The donor label of this sample is uncertain. Source material: peripheral blood. As DNA, the CDR3 is TGTGCCAGCAGCTCTGGGGGACAGGAAGTTTGGTTGCAGCATTTT. Protein: CASSSGGQEVWLQHF.